This entry lists 26 T cell receptor beta chains sequenced from one sample in a study of blood T cells in healthy people across ages. A sample-barcoded 5' primer and a J-beta primer mix were used in a second PCR of roughly 7 to 11 cycles. TCRdb reanalysed the 5' RACE reads using MiXCR and keeps one entry per CDR3 protein. The table shows more than 600,000 distinct CDR3 sequences, with just under 25% occurring only once. The same specimen was also included in a second study, on T cells of mothers and their children.

Sequences were obtained from blood. The receptors stem from a boy younger than 18 in good health.

This clonotype was seen many times. This chain joins TRBV3-1 and TRBJ2-1, with 10 bases fitting TRBD2. CDR1 is LGHDT and CDR2 is YNNKEL in the germline V gene (reference sequence). After removal of 4 bases from V and 2 bases from J, the junction contained 2 bases not matched to a gene. The CDR3 sequence is 15 residues long. The CDR3 DNA follows: TGTGCCAGCAGCCTTAGCGGGGGGACCTACAATGAGCAGTTCTTC. This encodes CASSLSGGTYNEQFF.

This sequence joins TRBV7-9 and TRBJ2-7; 9 bases match TRBD2. V trimming: 0 bases; J trimming: 5 bases; junction bases outside the gene matches: 2. This CDR3 is 14 amino acids long. CDR1 is SEHNR, CDR2 FQNEAQ, per germline (reference sequence). CDR3: CASSLAGLADEQYF. The CDR3 DNA is TGTGCCAGCAGCTTAGCGGGACTAGCTGACGAGCAGTACTTC.

The chain links TRBV12-3 or TRBV12-4 to TRBJ2-1; D unclear. CDR3 length: 16 amino acids. Trimming took off 5 bases at V and 0 bases at J, with 14 bases between the two ends. The CDR3 sequence is CASSLTGIGSYNEQFF. For the CDR3, the DNA is TGTGCCAGCAGTCTGACCGGAATCGGCTCCTACAATGAGCAGTTCTTC.

The CDR3 loop reads CASSQETGADSTDTQYF. CDR3 coding DNA: TGCGCCAGCAGCCAAGAAACAGGGGCCGATAGCACAGATACGCAGTATTTT. This chain connects TRBV4-3 to TRBJ2-3, with 7 bases lining up with TRBD1. The CDR3 is 17 amino acids. The junction had 6 bases not matched to a gene; V was cut back by 0 bases and J by 0 bases. The V gene's germline CDR1 is LGHNA and CDR2 YSLEER.

The chain carries TRBV12-3 or TRBV12-4 and TRBJ1-1; D gene unclear. The CDR3 loop spans 14 amino acids. V was pared by 7 bases and J by 3 bases, with 15 bases between. This chain's CDR3 is CASTGEGTYTEAFF. CDR3 DNA: TGTGCCAGCACTGGGGAGGGAACATACACTGAAGCTTTCTTT.

This chain joins TRBV2 and TRBJ2-3; 10 nucleotides line up with TRBD2. The junction had 7 bases not matched to a gene; V was cut back by 1 base and J by 6 bases. The CDR3 is 16 amino acids. The V gene's germline CDR1 is SNHLY and CDR2 FYNNEI. CDR3 in DNA: TGTGCCAGCAGTGAAGAACTAGCGGGGCCGGGGGATACGCAGTATTTT. Translation: CASSEELAGPGDTQYF.

The chain has TRBV28 and TRBJ2-5; 9 nucleotides line up with TRBD1. The CDR3 length is 15 residues. V shed 5 bases, J shed 5 bases, and the junction held 9 bases outside the gene matches. Germline-derived CDR1 and CDR2 are MDHEN and SYDVKM. Here the CDR3 reads CASSPAGQGPETQYF. CDR3 in DNA: TGTGCCAGCAGTCCAGCGGGACAGGGACCCGAGACCCAGTACTTC.

In this sample, this clonotype turned up many times. This chain connects TRBV7-2 to TRBJ2-3, with TRBD2 matching over 7 bases. Germline loops: CDR1 SGHTA, CDR2 FQGNSA. Germline trimming cut 4 bases from V and 0 bases from J; bases unmatched to any gene: 4. The CDR3 is made up of 15 amino acids. CDR3 in DNA: TGTGCCAGCAGCTACAGCGGGGATAGCACAGATACGCAGTATTTT. Its protein is CASSYSGDSTDTQYF.

J is TRBJ2-7 and V is TRBV6-6; 7 positions match TRBD1. CDR1 and CDR2 (germline): MNHNY, SVGAGI (reference sequence). V lost 7 bases and J lost 2; bases outside the gene matches: 5. The CDR3 sequence is 13 residues long. The CDR3 loop reads CASTHTGAYEQYF. CDR3 DNA sequence: TGTGCCAGCACCCACACAGGGGCCTACGAGCAGTACTTC.

This clonotype came up a few times. V gene TRBV29-1 combines with J gene TRBJ2-4; 7 nucleotides match TRBD1. The trim removed 4 bases at V and 1 base at J, leaving 4 bases unmatched. The CDR3 has 14 amino acids. Germline loops: CDR1 SQVTM, CDR2 ANQGSEA. The CDR3 reads CSVGQTGAKNIQYF. The CDR3 nucleotides are TGCAGCGTTGGACAGACAGGGGCCAAAAACATTCAGTACTTC.

This sequence joins TRBV20-1 and TRBJ1-4, with a tentative D call TRBD1 (6 bases). This CDR3 is 15 amino acids long. Germline assignment: CDR1 DFQATT and CDR2 SNEGSKA (reference sequence). The V end was cut by 0 bases, the J end by 8 bases, with 16 bases between. CDR3 protein: CSARDDHRVGEKLFF. The CDR3 DNA sequence: TGCAGTGCTAGAGATGACCACAGGGTGGGGGAAAAACTGTTTTTT.

The chain couples TRBV28 to TRBJ2-3, with 8 bases aligning to TRBD1. The V gene's germline CDR1 is MDHEN and CDR2 SYDVKM. The length of the CDR3 is 19 residues. The J segment lost 2 bases and the V segment lost 4 bases, leaving 17 bases of the junction unmatched. The CDR3 protein is CASSSFPGTGPLDTDTQYF. DNA for the CDR3: TGTGCCAGCAGTTCATTTCCCGGGACAGGACCCCTAGACACAGATACGCAGTATTTT.

The chain uses TRBV9 and TRBJ2-5; TRBD2 matches 10 bases. With 3 bases clipped from V and 5 bases from J, the junction kept 13 bases outside the gene matches. The germline gives CDR1 SGDLS, CDR2 YYNGEE. The CDR3 has 17 residues. The CDR3 DNA reads TGTGCCAGCAGCGCTAACAGCGGGGGGGCGTTCTCGGAGACCCAGTACTTC. Protein product: CASSANSGGAFSETQYF.

This clonotype was detected only a few times. The chain couples TRBV7-9 to TRBJ1-4, with TRBD1 matching over 7 bases. The CDR3 length is 15 residues. Germline loops: CDR1 SEHNR, CDR2 FQNEAQ (reference sequence). Trimming cost V 5 bases and J 6 bases; bases outside gene matches: 9. The CDR3 here is CASSGSGTVYEKLFF. Written as DNA, the CDR3 is TGTGCCAGCAGCGGATCAGGGACAGTCTATGAAAAACTGTTTTTT.

This clonotype appeared a few times. This chain uses TRBV20-1 with TRBJ2-7; 7 positions match TRBD2. Germline CDR1 and CDR2: DFQATT and SNEGSKA (reference sequence). After removal of 2 bases from V and 4 bases from J, the junction contained 5 bases not matched to a gene. The CDR3 has 13 amino acids. The CDR3: CSARSGNPYEQYF. Here the CDR3 DNA reads TGCAGTGCTAGAAGCGGGAACCCTTACGAGCAGTACTTC.

The chain employs TRBV20-1 and TRBJ2-7; D may be TRBD2 (6 bases). The CDR3 runs 15 residues. Trimming left V 0 bases short and J 3 bases short, with 15 bases between. CDR1 is DFQATT and CDR2 is SNEGSKA in the germline V gene (reference sequence). This chain's CDR3 is CSARDTEGLGYEQYF. The CDR3 region has the DNA TGCAGTGCTAGAGATACGGAGGGTCTTGGCTACGAGCAGTACTTC.

This clonotype was recorded at least ten times. The V call is TRBV7-2, the J call TRBJ2-5, with D perhaps TRBD2 (5 bases). The better agreement between TRBJ2-1 and the DNA end casts doubt on the J call. CDR1 is SGHTA and CDR2 is FQGNSA in the germline V gene. This CDR3 region has 13 residues. CDR3 nucleotide sequence: TGTGCCAGCAGCTTAGGCGGGCGGCTTGAGCAGTTCTTC. It codes for CASSLGGRLEQFF.

This clonotype showed up just a few times. The genes are TRBV29-1 and TRBJ2-3; D is tentatively TRBD1 or TRBD2 (5 bases each). Germline lookup yields CDR1 SQVTM and CDR2 ANQGSEA. V was trimmed by 1 base and J by 5 bases, leaving 19 bases between them. CDR3 length: 16 residues. The CDR3 DNA reads TGCAGCGTTGAAGTAGGAGGAAGGCAGGGTGGAGATACGCAGTATTTT. It specifies CSVEVGGRQGGDTQYF.

V and J are TRBV12-3 or TRBV12-4 and TRBJ1-5; 7 bases agree with TRBD1. The CDR3 totals 15 residues. The trim removed 5 bases at V and 6 bases at J, leaving 10 bases unmatched. As DNA, the CDR3 is TGTGCCAGCAGTCCTTCCGGTCCAGGGGGTCAGCCCCAGCATTTT. Amino acids: CASSPSGPGGQPQHF.

The chain links TRBV10-3 to TRBJ1-1, with D possibly matching TRBD1 (6 bases). The CDR3 covers 14 residues. From germline, CDR1 is ENHRY and CDR2 SYGVKD. V lost 3 bases, J lost 3 bases, and 11 bases lay in between. The CDR3 is CAISEGGLDTEAFF. CDR3 in DNA: TGTGCCATCAGTGAAGGGGGGCTGGACACTGAAGCTTTCTTT.

The chain links TRBV11-2 to TRBJ2-3; 7 nucleotides align to TRBD1. Looked up from germline, CDR1 is SGHAT and CDR2 is FQNNGV. This CDR3 has 17 residues. The trim removed 5 bases at V and 0 bases at J, leaving 11 bases unmatched. This chain's CDR3 is CASSPGTAFVSTDTQYF. The CDR3 region has the DNA TGTGCCAGCAGCCCCGGGACAGCCTTCGTCAGCACAGATACGCAGTATTTT.

This clonotype was recorded a few times. A read error may account for a junction end that differs from germline. The chain employs TRBV3-1 and TRBJ2-7; 7 nucleotides agree with TRBD1. Per the germline V gene, CDR1 is LGHDT and CDR2 is YNNKEL (reference sequence). The CDR3 contains 16 residues. CDR3 amino acids: CASSQAPTGNSYEQYF. Here the CDR3 DNA reads TGCGCCAGCAGCCAAGCTCCGACAGGGAACTCCTACGAGCAGTACTTC.

This clonotype came up many times. The chain couples TRBV15 to TRBJ2-4; TRBD1 matches 7 bases. Germline lookup yields CDR1 LNHNV and CDR2 YYDKDF (reference sequence). V lost 0 bases, J lost 3 bases, and 8 bases stayed unmatched. This CDR3 is built from 17 residues. This chain's CDR3 is CATSREGTGQRKNIQYF. The CDR3 coding sequence is TGTGCCACCAGCAGAGAGGGAACGGGACAGCGCAAAAACATTCAGTACTTC.

The chain combines TRBV10-3 with TRBJ2-1; tentatively, D is TRBD1 or TRBD2 (6 bases each). The DNA end is a closer match to TRBJ2-5, so the J assignment may be wrong. CDR1 ENHRY and CDR2 SYGVKD come from the germline V gene. CDR3 size: 14 residues. The CDR3 loop is CAISAEGGLETQYF. For the CDR3, the DNA is TGTGCCATCAGTGCAGAGGGGGGACTGGAGACCCAGTACTTC.

This chain joins TRBV4-2 and TRBJ2-2; D call uncertain. CDR3 length: 13 amino acids. The V end was cut by 2 bases, the J end by 7 bases, with 8 bases between. CDR1 and CDR2 from the germline V gene are LGHNA and YNFKEQ. The CDR3 DNA follows: TGTGCCAGCAGCCAACAGATCTACGGGGAGCTGTTTTTT. It specifies CASSQQIYGELFF.

The chain carries TRBV2 and TRBJ2-5, with 7 positions matching TRBD1. The J call may be mistaken, given a closer DNA end match to TRBJ2-1. Germline V CDR1 and CDR2: SNHLY, FYNNEI. The CDR3 contains 14 residues. The CDR3 DNA reads TGTGCCAGCAGTGAGACAAGGGACAGAGGGTCTCAGTTCTTC. It codes for CASSETRDRGSQFF.